Sequencing of this TCR beta chain was carried out in a study of blood T cells in healthy people across ages. The study's findings and limits: Diversity figures based on one million T cells were deemed too low.

On this clonotype: Antigen: not known.

With a J-beta primer mix and a sample-barcoded 5' primer, a second PCR ran about 6 to 11 cycles. One entry per CDR3 protein, called by TCRdb with MiXCR from the 5' RACE reads. Altogether roughly 800,000 distinct CDR3 sequences are present, around 25% being singletons, with the ten largest covering 8% to 10%. The CDR3 consists of 12 residues. The V gene's germline CDR1 is DFQATT and CDR2 SNEGSKA (reference sequence). The sample also formed part of further work on T cells of mothers and their children.

This chain uses TRBV20-1 with TRBJ2-5; D gene unclear. The J call may be incorrect, as the DNA end agrees better with TRBJ2-7. The sample consisted of blood. The TCR originated in a boy under 18 in good health. CDR3 amino acids: CSARYSHYEQYF. The CDR3 nucleotides read TGCAGTGCTAGATATTCTCACTACGAGCAGTACTTC.